This entry lists 14 T cell receptor beta chains sequenced from one sample in a study of human T cells and chemical hapten exposure. Time point here: pre-sensitization, week 0. Treatment: therapeutic diphenylcyclopropenone sensitization with weekly scalp DPC. TCRdb re-called the RACE reads through MiXCR, storing one row per CDR3 protein. Among under 300,000 distinct CDR3 sequences listed, about 8.1% were seen once. The starting material was whole blood, obtained in connection with sensitization to the hapten diphenylcyclopropenone (DPC). The receptors derive from a woman between 40 and 50 years old with alopecia areata. Some clones in this sample may be carry-over from other donors' samples.

This clonotype came up a few times. This chain links TRBV30 with TRBJ2-2; the D is unclear. Germline CDR1 and CDR2: GTSNPN and SVGIG (reference sequence). This CDR3 comprises 13 residues. The ends were cut back, 5 bases at V and 3 bases at J, with 10 bases in the middle. The CDR3 DNA reads TGTGCCTGGGGGCCGACCCACACCGGGGAGCTGTTTTTT. Residues: CAWGPTHTGELFF. Filled out from reference TRBV30 and TRBJ2-2, the complete variable domain reads SQTIHQWPATLVQPVGSPLSLECTVEGTSNPNLYWYRQAAGRGLQLLFYSVGIGQISSEVPQNLSASRPQDRQFILSSKKLLLSDSGFYLCAWGPTHTGELFFGEGSRLTVL.

This clonotype was observed a few times. The gene calls are TRBV7-8 and TRBJ2-1; a possible D gene is TRBD1 (6 bases). There are 13 residues in the CDR3. Germline CDR1 SGHVS, CDR2 FQNEAQ. The V end was cut by 5 bases, the J end by 10 bases, with 15 bases between. CDR3 residues: CASSPPGTPEQFF. CDR3 DNA sequence: TGTGCCAGCAGCCCACCTGGGACACCCGAGCAGTTCTTC.

This clonotype was seen more than once but under ten times. This CDR3 is CASSLGGLATDTQYF. The CDR3 DNA follows: TGTGCCAGCAGCTTGGGGGGACTAGCAACAGATACGCAGTATTTT. The chain uses TRBV5-4 and TRBJ2-3; 9 nucleotides line up with TRBD2. Germline V gives CDR1 SGHNT, CDR2 YYREEE (reference sequence). CDR3 length: 15 amino acids. The ends lost 0 bases at V and 3 bases at J; junction bases unmatched: 2.

The rearrangement joins TRBV12-3 or TRBV12-4 to TRBJ2-1; D may be TRBD1 or TRBD2 (5 bases each). CDR3 size: 11 residues. The V end was cut by 6 bases, the J end by 8 bases, with 8 bases between. CDR3 bases: TGTGCCAGCAGGAGGGGCCATGAGCAGTTCTTC. Amino acids: CASRRGHEQFF.

This clonotype appeared a few times. V usage is TRBV20-1 and J usage is TRBJ1-5; D remains ambiguous. Germline CDR1 and CDR2: DFQATT and SNEGSKA (reference sequence). The CDR3 extends over 17 amino acids. V lost 3 bases to trimming and J lost 4 bases, with 22 bases between them. The CDR3 sequence is CSASGSWGIDVNQPQHF. The CDR3 bases are TGCAGTGCTAGCGGGAGCTGGGGTATTGACGTAAATCAGCCCCAGCATTTT.

The rearrangement uses TRBV29-1 and TRBJ2-7; 11 bases line up with TRBD1. The CDR3 runs 13 residues. The germline CDR1 and CDR2 sequences are SQVTM and ANQGSEA. V lost 3 bases to trimming and J lost 12 bases; unmatched junction nucleotides: 10. CDR3 region: CSVEGQGGSGRYF. The CDR3 bases are TGCAGCGTTGAGGGACAGGGGGGATCTGGGAGGTACTTC.

The chain recombines TRBV6-1 with TRBJ2-1; TRBD2 aligns across 10 bases. The V gene's germline CDR1 is MNHNS and CDR2 SASEGT. This CDR3 has 14 residues. The ends lost 4 bases at V and 6 bases at J; junction bases unmatched: 3. This chain's CDR3 is CASSGASGSNEQFF. CDR3 coding DNA: TGTGCCAGCAGTGGGGCTAGCGGGAGCAATGAGCAGTTCTTC.

This clonotype was counted many times. The V call is TRBV6-1, the J call TRBJ2-5, with a weak D call TRBD1 (6 bases). V shed 6 bases and J shed 2 bases, with 13 bases lying between them. CDR3 size: 14 residues. Germline V gene sequence: CDR1 MNHNS, CDR2 SASEGT. CDR3 DNA: TGTGCCAGCAGGCGGACAGACGTTCAAGAGACCCAGTACTTC. This encodes CASRRTDVQETQYF.

This clonotype came up a few times. In DNA, the CDR3 is TGTGCCAGCAGCGTAGGAGCGGGACTAGCGGGAGTTACAGATACGCAGTATTTT. Its protein product is CASSVGAGLAGVTDTQYF. The gene calls are TRBV9 and TRBJ2-3; 14 bases match TRBD2. The ends lost 0 bases at V and 3 bases at J; junction bases unmatched: 6. CDR1 and CDR2 from the germline V gene are SGDLS and YYNGEE. There are 18 residues in the CDR3.

A few counts support this clonotype. The chain employs TRBV24-1 and TRBJ2-1; TRBD1 aligns across 9 bases. The V and J ends lost 4 bases and 7 bases, in that order; junction bases with no gene match: 7. Germline CDR1 and CDR2: KGHDR and SFDVKD. The CDR3 has 15 residues. The CDR3 reads CATSDGTGMKNEQFF. CDR3 coding DNA: TGTGCCACCAGTGACGGGACAGGGATGAAAAATGAGCAGTTCTTC.

In its sample, this clonotype was seen a few times. This CDR3 reads CASSLRPETGELFF. The DNA of the CDR3 is TGTGCCAGCAGCTTGCGTCCGGAGACCGGGGAGCTGTTTTTT. The chain joins TRBV7-2 to TRBJ2-2; no reliable D call. The germline gives CDR1 SGHTA, CDR2 FQGNSA. With 3 bases removed from V and 5 bases from J, the gap between germline ends came to 10 bases. CDR3 length equals 14 residues.

This clonotype was counted many times. The chain couples TRBV9 to TRBJ2-5, with a weak D call TRBD1 (6 bases). Per germline, CDR1 SGDLS and CDR2 YYNGEE. This CDR3 region has 13 residues. Trimming removed 3 bases at V and 2 bases at J, with 8 bases between. CDR3 sequence reads: CASSAGQQETQYF. The CDR3, as DNA: TGTGCCAGCAGCGCGGGACAACAAGAGACCCAGTACTTC.

The chain recombines TRBV12-3 or TRBV12-4 with TRBJ2-7; D possibly corresponds to TRBD2 (6 bases). V gave up 8 bases and J gave up 6 bases, with 20 bases separating them. This CDR3 comprises 14 residues. CDR3 nucleotide sequence: TGTGCCAGCGCGATAGGGATATCGACTAGCGAGCAGTACTTC. Residues: CASAIGISTSEQYF.

This clonotype was seen ten or more times. This chain joins TRBV7-6 and TRBJ1-5; 7 bases agree with TRBD1. With 5 bases clipped from V and 2 bases from J, the junction kept 6 bases outside the gene matches. From germline, CDR1 is SGHVS and CDR2 FNYEAQ. The CDR3 runs to 15 residues. CDR3 bases: TGTGCCAGCAGCCTGAGGGACAGCGGCAATCAGCCCCAGCATTTT. This codes for CASSLRDSGNQPQHF.